This T cell receptor beta chain was recorded in a study of CD8 T cells in ankylosing spondylitis. Findings and caveats of the study: Prior literature has documented some motif variants in synovial fluid and blood from reactive arthritis. A TCR beta motif made of eight highly homologous variants seemed typical of ankylosing spondylitis blood.

Trimming took 6 bases from V and 0 from J; bases not matched to a gene: 6. The CDR3 has 17 amino acids. Germline CDR1 is MNHEY and CDR2 is SMNVEV (reference sequence). There are a few counts of this clonotype. Its matching antigen is unknown. MiXCR was run by TCRdb on the 5' RACE reads, yielding one entry per CDR3 protein. Of more than 400,000 distinct CDR3 sequences listed, less than 6% were seen once; the top ten hold roughly 3.3%. The sequence was obtained from a male donor with ankylosing spondylitis. The material sequenced was blood, either unsorted or a sorted T cell fraction (not recorded which). V gene TRBV27 combines with J gene TRBJ2-6; 9 bases are shared with TRBD1. CDR3 loop: CASRPGQGPSGANVLTF. The CDR3, as DNA: TGTGCCAGCAGACCAGGACAGGGGCCCTCTGGGGCCAACGTCCTGACTTTC.